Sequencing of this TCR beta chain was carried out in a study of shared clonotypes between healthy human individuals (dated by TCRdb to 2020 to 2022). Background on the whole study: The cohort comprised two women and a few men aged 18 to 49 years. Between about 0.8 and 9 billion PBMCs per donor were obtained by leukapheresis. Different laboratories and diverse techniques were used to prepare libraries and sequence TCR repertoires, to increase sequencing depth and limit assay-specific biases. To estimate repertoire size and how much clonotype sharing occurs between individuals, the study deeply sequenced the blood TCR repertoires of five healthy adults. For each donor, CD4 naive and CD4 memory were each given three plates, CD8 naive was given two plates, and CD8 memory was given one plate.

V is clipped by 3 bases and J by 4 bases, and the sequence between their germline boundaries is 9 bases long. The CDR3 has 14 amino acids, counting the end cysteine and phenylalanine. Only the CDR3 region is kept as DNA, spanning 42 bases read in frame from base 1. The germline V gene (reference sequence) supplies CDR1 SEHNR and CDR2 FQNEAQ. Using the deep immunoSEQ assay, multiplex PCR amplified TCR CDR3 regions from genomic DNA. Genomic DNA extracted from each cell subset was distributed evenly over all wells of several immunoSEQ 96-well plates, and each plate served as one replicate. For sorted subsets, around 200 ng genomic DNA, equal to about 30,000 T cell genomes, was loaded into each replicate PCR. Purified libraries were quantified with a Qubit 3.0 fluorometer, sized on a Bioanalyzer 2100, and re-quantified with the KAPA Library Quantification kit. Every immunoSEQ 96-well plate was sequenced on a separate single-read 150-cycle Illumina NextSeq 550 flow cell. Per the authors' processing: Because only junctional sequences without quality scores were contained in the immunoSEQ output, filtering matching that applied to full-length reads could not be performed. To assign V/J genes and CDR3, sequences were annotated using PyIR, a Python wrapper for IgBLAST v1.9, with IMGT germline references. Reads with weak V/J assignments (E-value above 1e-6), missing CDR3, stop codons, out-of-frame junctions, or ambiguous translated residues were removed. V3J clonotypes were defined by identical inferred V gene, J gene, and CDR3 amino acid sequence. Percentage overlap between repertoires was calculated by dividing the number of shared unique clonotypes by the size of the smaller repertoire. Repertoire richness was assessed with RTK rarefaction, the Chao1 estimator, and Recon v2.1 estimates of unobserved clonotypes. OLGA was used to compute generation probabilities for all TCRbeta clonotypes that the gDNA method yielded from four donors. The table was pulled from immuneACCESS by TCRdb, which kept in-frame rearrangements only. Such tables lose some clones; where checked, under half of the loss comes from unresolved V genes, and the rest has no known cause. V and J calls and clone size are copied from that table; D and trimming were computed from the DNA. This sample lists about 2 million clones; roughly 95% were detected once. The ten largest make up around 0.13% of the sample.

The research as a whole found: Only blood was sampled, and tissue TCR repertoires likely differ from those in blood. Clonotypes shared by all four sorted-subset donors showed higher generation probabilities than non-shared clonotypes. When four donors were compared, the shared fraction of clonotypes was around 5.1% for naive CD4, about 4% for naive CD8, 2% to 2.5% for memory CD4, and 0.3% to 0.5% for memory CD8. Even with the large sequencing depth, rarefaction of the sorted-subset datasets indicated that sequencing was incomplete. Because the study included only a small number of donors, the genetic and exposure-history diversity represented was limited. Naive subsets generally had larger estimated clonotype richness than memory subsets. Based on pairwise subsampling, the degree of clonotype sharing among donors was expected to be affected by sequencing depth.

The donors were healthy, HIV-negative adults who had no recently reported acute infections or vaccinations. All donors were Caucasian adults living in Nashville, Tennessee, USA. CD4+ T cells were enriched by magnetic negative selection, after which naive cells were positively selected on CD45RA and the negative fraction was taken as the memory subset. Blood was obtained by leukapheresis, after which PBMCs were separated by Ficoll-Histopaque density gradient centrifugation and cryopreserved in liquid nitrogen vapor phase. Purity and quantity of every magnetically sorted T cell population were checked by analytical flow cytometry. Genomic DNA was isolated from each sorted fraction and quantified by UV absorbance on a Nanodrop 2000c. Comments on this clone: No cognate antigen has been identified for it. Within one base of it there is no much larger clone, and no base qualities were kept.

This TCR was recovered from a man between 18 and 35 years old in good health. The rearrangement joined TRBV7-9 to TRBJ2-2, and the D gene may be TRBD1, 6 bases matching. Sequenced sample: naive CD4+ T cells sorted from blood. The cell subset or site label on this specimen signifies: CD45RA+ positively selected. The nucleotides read TGTGCCAGCAGCTTTACAGGGAGCACCGGGGAGCTGTTTTTT. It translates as CASSFTGSTGELFF.